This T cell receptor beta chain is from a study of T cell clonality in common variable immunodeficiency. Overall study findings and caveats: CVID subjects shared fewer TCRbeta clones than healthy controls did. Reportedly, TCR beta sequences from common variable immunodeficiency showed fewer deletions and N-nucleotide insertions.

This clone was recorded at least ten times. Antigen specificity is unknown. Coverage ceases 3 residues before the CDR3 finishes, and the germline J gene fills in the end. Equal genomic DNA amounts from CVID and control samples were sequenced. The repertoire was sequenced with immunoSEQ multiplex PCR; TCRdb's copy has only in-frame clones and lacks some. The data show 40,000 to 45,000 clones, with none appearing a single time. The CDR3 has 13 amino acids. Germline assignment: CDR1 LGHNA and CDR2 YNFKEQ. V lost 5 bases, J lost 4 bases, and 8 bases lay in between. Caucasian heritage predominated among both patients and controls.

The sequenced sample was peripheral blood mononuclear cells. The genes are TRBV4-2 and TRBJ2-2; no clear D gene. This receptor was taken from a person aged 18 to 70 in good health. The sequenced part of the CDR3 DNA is TGTGCCAGCAGCTCGCGTGGCACCGGGGAG. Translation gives CASSSRGTGE. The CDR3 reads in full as CASSSRGTGELFF.